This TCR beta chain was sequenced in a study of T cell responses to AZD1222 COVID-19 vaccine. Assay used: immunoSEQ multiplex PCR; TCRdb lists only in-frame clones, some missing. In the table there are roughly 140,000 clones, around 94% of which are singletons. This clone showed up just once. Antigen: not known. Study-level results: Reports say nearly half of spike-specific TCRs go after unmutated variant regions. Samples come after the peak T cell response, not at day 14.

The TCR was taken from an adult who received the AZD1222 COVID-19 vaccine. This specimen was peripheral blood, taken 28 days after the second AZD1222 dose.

DNA of the CDR3: TGTGCCAGCAGCTTAGCATATAGCGGTCCTGATCGAGATACGCAGTATTTT. Its translation is CASSLAYSGPDRDTQYF. The gene calls are TRBV7-9 and TRBJ2-3; D is possibly TRBD2 (6 bases). Looked up from germline, CDR1 is SEHNR and CDR2 is FQNEAQ (reference sequence). V lost 0 bases and J 5 bases, leaving 18 bases between the germline ends. This CDR3 has 17 residues.